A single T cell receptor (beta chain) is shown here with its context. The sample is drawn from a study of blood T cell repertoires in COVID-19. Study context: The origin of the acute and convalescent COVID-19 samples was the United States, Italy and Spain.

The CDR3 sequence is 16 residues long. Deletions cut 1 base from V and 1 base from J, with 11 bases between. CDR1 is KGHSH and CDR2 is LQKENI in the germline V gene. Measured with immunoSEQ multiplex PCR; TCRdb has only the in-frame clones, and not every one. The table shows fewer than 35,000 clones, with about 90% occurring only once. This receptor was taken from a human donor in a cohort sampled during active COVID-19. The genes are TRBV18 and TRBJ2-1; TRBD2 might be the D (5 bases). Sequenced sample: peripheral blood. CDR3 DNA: TGTGCCAGCTCACCACTTCGGGGTGAGTCCTACAATGAGCAGTTCTTC. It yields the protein CASSPLRGESYNEQFF. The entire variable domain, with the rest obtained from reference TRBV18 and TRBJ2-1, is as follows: NAGVMQNPRHLVRRRGQEARLRCSPMKGHSHVYWYRQLPEEGLKFMVYLQKENIIDESGMPKERFSAEFPKEGPSILRIQQVVRGDSAAYFCASSPLRGESYNEQFFGPGTRLTVL.